These 19 T cell receptor beta chains share one sample of origin, sequenced in a study of human T cells and chemical hapten exposure. This sample's time point: pre-sensitization, week 0. Treatment denoted: therapeutic diphenylcyclopropenone sensitization with weekly scalp DPC. TCRdb redid the calling of the RACE reads with MiXCR, one entry per CDR3 protein. The top ten clones hold 1.6% of a sample with fewer than 140,000 distinct CDR3 sequences, 9% to 15% of them seen once. Sequencing was performed on whole blood, taken in connection with sensitization to the hapten diphenylcyclopropenone (DPC). These receptors came from a woman aged 45-60 years with alopecia areata. Some clones in this sample may be carry-over from other donors' samples.

This clonotype was observed a handful of times. The V call is TRBV11-2, the J call TRBJ1-1; the D is unclear. From germline, CDR1 is SGHAT and CDR2 FQNNGV. The CDR3 consists of 14 residues. The V end lost 2 bases, the J end lost 5 bases, and 12 bases lay between the germline ends. CDR3 coding DNA: TGTGCCAGCAGCTTAAGGGTCGGCGGGACTGAAGCTTTCTTT. Its protein product is CASSLRVGGTEAFF.

This clonotype was seen a handful of times. The V call is TRBV28, the J call TRBJ2-3; TRBD1 matches at 7 bases. Germline V gene lookup returns CDR1 MDHEN and CDR2 SYDVKM. The junction had 11 bases not matched to a gene; V was cut back by 5 bases and J by 3 bases. CDR3 length equals 16 residues. The CDR3, as DNA: TGTGCCAGCAGTGGCCAGACAGGGAAGGGTACAGATACGCAGTATTTT. Translated: CASSGQTGKGTDTQYF.

V usage is TRBV5-6 and J usage is TRBJ2-7; a weak D match, TRBD1 (6 bases). The CDR3 length is 15 residues. Germline V gene lookup returns CDR1 SGHDT and CDR2 YYEEEE. Trimming cost V 1 base and J 3 bases, with 14 bases left between them. CDR3 in amino acids: CASSLWSRGIYEQYF. The CDR3 DNA reads as TGTGCCAGCAGCTTGTGGTCCAGGGGTATCTACGAGCAGTACTTC.

V is TRBV7-9 and J is TRBJ1-3; D is unresolved. There are 15 residues in the CDR3. Trimming removed 3 bases from V and 0 bases from J, with 9 bases in between. From germline, CDR1 is SEHNR and CDR2 FQNEAQ (reference sequence). DNA of the CDR3: TGTGCCAGCAGCTTTGGGGATCTCTCTGGAAACACCATATATTTT. Protein: CASSFGDLSGNTIYF. Full variable domain (outside the CDR3, taken from reference TRBV7-9 and TRBJ1-3): DTGVSQNPRHKITKRGQNVTFRCDPISEHNRLYWYRQTLGQGPEFLTYFQNEAQLEKSRLLSDRFSAERPKGSFSTLEIQRTEQGDSAMYLCASSFGDLSGNTIYFGEGSWLTVV.

This clonotype was seen ten or more times. This sequence joins TRBV7-6 and TRBJ2-1; unclear D gene. This CDR3 has 15 amino acids. Deletions cut 5 bases from V and 4 bases from J, with 15 bases between. CDR1 SGHVS and CDR2 FNYEAQ come from the germline V gene. CDR3 residues: CASSPSTGGYNEQFF. The CDR3 DNA reads as TGTGCCAGCAGCCCGTCGACGGGCGGTTACAATGAGCAGTTCTTC.

The chain couples TRBV5-1 to TRBJ2-5; the D call may be TRBD1 or TRBD2 (5 bases each). V lost 0 bases and J lost 1, with 10 bases in between. Germline V gives CDR1 SGHRS, CDR2 YFSETQ. The CDR3 totals 15 residues. The CDR3 spells CASSLAGRIQETQYF. CDR3 in DNA: TGCGCCAGCAGCTTGGCGGGACGGATCCAAGAGACCCAGTACTTC.

Comments on this clonotype: The junction does not match germline at one end; this may be a read error. The gene calls are TRBV3-1 and TRBJ2-1; D is uncertain. The V gene's germline CDR1 is LGHDT and CDR2 YNNKEL (reference sequence). The CDR3 runs 13 residues. Written as DNA, the CDR3 is TGTGCCAACAGCCAAGATCTAATGGCTTGGCAGTTCTTC. Translation gives CANSQDLMAWQFF.

V usage is TRBV12-3 or TRBV12-4 and J usage is TRBJ2-2; no reliable D call. The V end lost 5 bases, the J end lost 6 bases, and 16 bases lay between the germline ends. This CDR3 has 15 residues. The CDR3 nucleotides read TGTGCCAGCAGTCCCCGACCATCCGGTCCCGGGGAGCTGTTTTTT. Protein: CASSPRPSGPGELFF.

This clonotype was detected ten times or more. The genes are TRBV10-2 and TRBJ2-3; D might be TRBD2 (6 bases). This CDR3 has 15 residues. Trimming removed 8 bases at V and 3 bases at J, with 18 bases between. Germline loops: CDR1 WSHSY, CDR2 SAAADI. CDR3 DNA sequence: TGCGCCAGCCATGATTGGGGCGGGGATACAGATACGCAGTATTTT. Translating it yields CASHDWGGDTDTQYF.

The chain employs TRBV15 and TRBJ1-1; D remains ambiguous. V was cut by 0 bases and J by 10 bases, with 15 bases left in between. Germline-derived CDR1 and CDR2 are LNHNV and YYDKDF (reference sequence). The CDR3 totals 14 residues. The CDR3 loop reads CATSRDTTPSGAFF. The CDR3 coding sequence is TGTGCCACCAGCAGAGATACGACACCCTCTGGAGCTTTCTTT.

This clonotype has at least ten counts. This chain joins TRBV6-2 or TRBV6-3 and TRBJ1-1; D is unclear. The CDR3 has 13 residues. Trimming removed 4 bases at V and 0 bases at J, with 6 bases between. Germline CDR1 and CDR2: MNHEY and SVGEGT. The CDR3 spells CASSFGLNTEAFF. CDR3 DNA sequence: TGTGCCAGCAGTTTCGGACTGAACACTGAAGCTTTCTTT.

There are many counts of this clonotype. V gene TRBV4-1 combines with J gene TRBJ2-3; the match to TRBD1 covers 10 bases. CDR3 length: 14 residues. Unmatched junction bases numbered 4, after V lost 6 bases and J lost 4 bases. The germline V gene encodes CDR1 MGHRA and CDR2 YSYEKL. The CDR3 reads CASRRTGGPDTQYF. As DNA, the CDR3 is TGCGCCAGCAGACGGACAGGGGGGCCAGATACGCAGTATTTT.

This chain connects TRBV12-3 or TRBV12-4 to TRBJ2-5, with D perhaps matching TRBD2 (6 bases). V was clipped by 3 bases and J by 5 bases, with 10 bases between them. This CDR3 is built from 13 residues. CDR3 nucleotides: TGTGCCAGCAGTTTTTCTAGCGCGGAGACCCAGTACTTC. Its translation is CASSFSSAETQYF.

CDR3 loop: CASRDLTGQGETTEAFF. In nucleotides, the CDR3 is TGTGCCAGCAGGGACCTAACTGGACAGGGGGAGACCACTGAAGCTTTCTTT. This sequence joins TRBV28 and TRBJ1-1, with 10 positions matching TRBD1. The CDR3 consists of 17 residues. After removal of 6 bases from V and 4 bases from J, the junction contained 14 bases not matched to a gene. From germline, CDR1 is MDHEN and CDR2 SYDVKM.

This clonotype has more than one count but fewer than ten. The rearrangement uses TRBV18 and TRBJ2-1; no clear D gene. Per the germline V gene, CDR1 is KGHSH and CDR2 is LQKENI. This CDR3 spans 12 amino acids. V was pared by 6 bases and J by 10 bases, with 13 bases between. The CDR3 nucleotides read TGTGCCAGCTCGGCCATAGGCCACGAGCAGTTCTTC. This codes for CASSAIGHEQFF.

This clonotype was seen a few times. The chain uses TRBV7-9 and TRBJ2-7, with D possibly being TRBD1 (5 bases). Germline CDR1 and CDR2: SEHNR and FQNEAQ (reference sequence). The CDR3 contains 14 residues. V was cut by 3 bases and J by 2 bases, with 11 bases left in between. Here the CDR3 DNA reads TGTGCCAGCAGCTTTGCAGGGCCCACCTACGAGCAGTACTTC. Its translation is CASSFAGPTYEQYF.

The chain recombines TRBV28 with TRBJ1-5; 7 nucleotides match TRBD1. J was trimmed by 4 bases and V by 8 bases; bases with no gene match: 8. The germline CDR1 and CDR2 sequences are MDHEN and SYDVKM. The CDR3 has 14 amino acids. In nucleotides, the CDR3 is TGTGCCAGCTACCCGGGGACAGAGAATCAGCCCCAGCATTTT. Translated: CASYPGTENQPQHF.

DNA for the CDR3: TGCGCCAGCAGCATAACAGGAAACACCGGGGAGCTGTTTTTT. Translating gives CASSITGNTGELFF. The chain links TRBV4-3 to TRBJ2-2; D might be TRBD1 (5 bases). This CDR3 has 14 residues. Trimming stripped 5 bases from V and 2 bases from J, with 9 bases between. CDR1 and CDR2 from the germline V gene are LGHNA and YSLEER.

This clonotype has only a few counts. The chain has TRBV11-2 and TRBJ1-6; the D gene is possibly TRBD1 (6 bases). Deletions cut 4 bases from V and 5 bases from J, with 18 bases between. This CDR3 region has 17 residues. Germline V gene sequence: CDR1 SGHAT, CDR2 FQNNGV. The CDR3 bases are TGTGCCAGCAGCTCCTTTCTCCCGGGACAACATAATTCACCCCTCCACTTT. Translation: CASSSFLPGQHNSPLHF. Supplemented by reference TRBV11-2 and TRBJ1-6, the full variable domain reads EAGVAQSPRYKIIEKRQSVAFWCNPISGHATLYWYQQILGQGPKLLIQFQNNGVVDDSQLPKDRFSAERLKGVDSTLKIQPAKLEDSAVYLCASSSFLPGQHNSPLHFGNGTRLTVT.